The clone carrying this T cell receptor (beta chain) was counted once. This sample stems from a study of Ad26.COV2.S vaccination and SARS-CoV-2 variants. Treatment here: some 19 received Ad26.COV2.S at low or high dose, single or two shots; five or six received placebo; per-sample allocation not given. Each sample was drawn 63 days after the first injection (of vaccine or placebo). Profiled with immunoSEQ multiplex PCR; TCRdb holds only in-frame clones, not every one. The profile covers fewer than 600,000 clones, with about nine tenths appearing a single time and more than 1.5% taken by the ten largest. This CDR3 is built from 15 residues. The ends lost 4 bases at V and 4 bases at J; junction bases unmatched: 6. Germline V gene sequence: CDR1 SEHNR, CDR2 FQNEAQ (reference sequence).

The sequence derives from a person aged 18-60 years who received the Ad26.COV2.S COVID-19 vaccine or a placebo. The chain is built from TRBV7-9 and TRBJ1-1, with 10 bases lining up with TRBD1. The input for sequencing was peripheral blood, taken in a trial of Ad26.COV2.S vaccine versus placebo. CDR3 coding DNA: TGTGCCAGCAGCTCGGGACAGGGGTGGGTCACTGAAGCTTTCTTT. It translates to CASSSGQGWVTEAFF.